This T cell receptor (beta chain) was obtained from a study of blood T cell repertoires in COVID-19. Sequencing used immunoSEQ multiplex PCR; TCRdb keeps in-frame clones, though not all of them. Among 65,000 to 75,000 clones listed, more than 75% were seen once. The junction had 5 bases not matched to a gene; V was cut back by 6 bases and J by 5 bases. CDR1 MNHEY and CDR2 SVGAGI come from the germline V gene. The CDR3 contains 14 residues. The table lists this clone with a count of one. The chain employs TRBV6-5 and TRBJ1-5, with TRBD1 matching over 9 bases. The sequenced material came from peripheral blood. This TCR was sampled from a human donor in a cohort sampled during active COVID-19. The CDR3 region has the DNA TGTGCCAGCAGGCCGGGACAGGGACATCAGCCCCAGCATTTT. It is translated as CASRPGQGHQPQHF.